The rows below give T cell receptor beta chains drawn from one sample of a study of T cell repertoires in cytomegalovirus infection. No antigen has been assigned to these receptors. TCRdb recomputed calls from the reads with MiXCR, one row per CDR3 protein. The sample shows 900,000 to 950,000 distinct CDR3 sequences, roughly 30% of them seen only once. The sample was cultured CD8+ T cells from PBMCs, taken from culture after CMV antigen stimulation. These receptors were obtained from a human donor in good health (CMV status not recorded). Some clones in this sample may be carry-over from other donors' samples. The CDR3 runs from the conserved cysteine through the conserved F or W. A D gene is named only where the DNA matches it firmly. Rows may omit the clone size; those that give it use once, few, many or a size class.

>many|TRBJ2-4|TRBV7-2|-
TGTGCCAGCAGCTCTTTTCCGGAAAACATTCAGTACTTC
CASSSFPENIQYF
>-|TRBJ2-3|TRBV18|TRBD2
TGTGCCAGCTCACGCGGGGGGGCCTCAGATACGCAGTATTTT
CASSRGGASDTQYF
>once|TRBJ2-3|TRBV12-3/TRBV12-4|TRBD2
TGTGCCAGCAGTTTCAGGGCGGGGGGGCGGGCCGGCACAGATACGCAGTATTTT
CASSFRAGGRAGTDTQYF
>few|TRBJ2-1|TRBV28|-
TGTGCCAGCAGTTTAATGAGTAGCCACAATGAGCAGTTCTTC
CASSLMSSHNEQFF
>-|TRBJ2-1|TRBV7-4|-
TGTGCCAGCAGCTTAGCGCGGACCGCCAGCTCCTACAATGAGCAGTTCTTC
CASSLARTASSYNEQFF
>few|TRBJ1-5|TRBV19|-
TGTGCCAGTATGGGTCCTCCTTATAGCAATCAGCCCCAGCATTTT
CASMGPPYSNQPQHF
>-|TRBJ1-1|TRBV5-1|-
TGCGCCAGCAGCTTGAGGGTTGGCAGCACTGAAGCTTTCTTT
CASSLRVGSTEAFF
>-|TRBJ1-2|TRBV7-9|TRBD1
TGTGCCAGCAGCTTACGGGACAGGGAGGACGGCTACACCTTC
CASSLRDREDGYTF
>-|TRBJ1-1|TRBV4-2|-
TGTGCCAGCAGCCTGGCCCAGGGCGAAGCTTTCTTT
CASSLAQGEAFF
>many|TRBJ2-7|TRBV7-6|TRBD1
TGTGCCAGCAGCTATAGACAGGGGGAATCCTACGAGCAGTACTTC
CASSYRQGESYEQYF
>-|TRBJ1-5|TRBV2|-
TGTGCCAGCAGTCTTTACGCGACCGGGGCGGATCAGCCCCAGCATTTT
CASSLYATGADQPQHF
>many|TRBJ2-5|TRBV7-6|TRBD2
TGTGCCAGCAGCTTAAGATCCGCGGGGGGGTACCAAGAGACCCAGTACTTC
CASSLRSAGGYQETQYF
>-|TRBJ1-2|TRBV5-6|-
TGTGCCAGCAGCTTGTTGCTACAGGCCGGCTATGGCTACACCTTC
CASSLLLQAGYGYTF
>few|TRBJ2-1|TRBV6-1|-
TGTGCCAGCAGAACCGGACAGATAAAGGGTAATGAGCAGTTCTTC
CASRTGQIKGNEQFF
>-|TRBJ2-1|TRBV19|-
TGTGCCAGTAGTATAGCTAGTTATGAGCAGTTCTTC
CASSIASYEQFF
>-|TRBJ1-3|TRBV3-1|-
TGTGCCAGCAGCCAATTCCCGGCGGGGGCTGGAAACACCATATATTTT
CASSQFPAGAGNTIYF
>-|TRBJ2-1|TRBV14|-
TGTGCCAGCAGCCAAGATGGTCTTACCTCCTACAATGAGCAGTTCTTC
CASSQDGLTSYNEQFF
>-|TRBJ2-7|TRBV11-3|-
TGTGCCAGCAGCCACCTTAGGAACGGGCAGTACTTC
CASSHLRNGQYF
>-|TRBJ2-3|TRBV20-1|-
TGCAGTGCTACAAAGACAGTTGGGCCAGATACGCAGTATTTT
CSATKTVGPDTQYF
>few|TRBJ2-2|TRBV7-6|TRBD2
TGTGCCAGCAGCTTCCCCGGGACTAGCGGGGGTTTTACCGGGGAGCTGTTTTTT
CASSFPGTSGGFTGELFF
>-|TRBJ2-1|TRBV20-1|TRBD1
TGCAGTGCTAGGGACAGGGCGTCCGATGAGCAGTTCTTC
CSARDRASDEQFF
>few|TRBJ2-1|TRBV6-2/TRBV6-3|TRBD1
TGTGCCAGCAGTAGCTCAGGGGGCGGCATCTTCCATGAGCAGTTCTTC
CASSSSGGGIFHEQFF
>-|TRBJ1-4|TRBV7-2|-
TGTGCCAGCAGCTCCCGACTCGCCCCGTATGAAAAACTGTTTTTT
CASSSRLAPYEKLFF
>-|TRBJ1-2|TRBV20-1|-
TGCAGTGGGTCCTGGGGAATAGCTAACTATGGCTACACCTTC
CSGSWGIANYGYTF
>-|TRBJ2-1|TRBV6-1|TRBD1
TGTGCCAGCAGCCCGGACAGGGGGCAGGACTACAATGAGCAGTTCTTC
CASSPDRGQDYNEQFF
>once|TRBJ2-5|TRBV5-6|-
TGTGCCAGCAGCTTGTTCCGGGACGGATTCCAAGAGACCCAGTACTTC
CASSLFRDGFQETQYF
>few|TRBJ2-1|TRBV9|-
TGTGCCAGCAGCGTAGCCGGGAGCCCTTACAATGAGCAGTTCTTC
CASSVAGSPYNEQFF
>few|TRBJ2-1|TRBV7-6|-
TGTGCCAGCAGCTTAGGGGCGGTCGTAAGGGGTTACAATGAGCAGTTCTTC
CASSLGAVVRGYNEQFF
>few|TRBJ2-1|TRBV6-1|TRBD2
TGTGCCAGCAGTGAAAAGGAGGCTAGCGGGGGGGATGAGCAGTTCTTC
CASSEKEASGGDEQFF
>once|TRBJ2-7|TRBV12-3/TRBV12-4|TRBD1
TGTGCCAGTGCCGGGACAGGGGCAGGCGAGCAGTACTTC
CASAGTGAGEQYF
>-|TRBJ2-1|TRBV6-2/TRBV6-3|TRBD2
TGTGCCAGCCAGGGACTAGCGGGGGACAATGAGCAGTTCTTC
CASQGLAGDNEQFF
>-|TRBJ2-3|TRBV29-1|TRBD1
TGCAGCCAGGGACAGGGATCAAGCACAGATACGCAGTATTTT
CSQGQGSSTDTQYF
>-|TRBJ1-4|TRBV5-1|TRBD1
TGCGCCAGCAGCTTTTCGACAGGGAATGAAAAACTGTTTTTT
CASSFSTGNEKLFF
>few|TRBJ1-4|TRBV6-5|-
TGTGCCAGCACCTCAGGGTTTCATGAAAAACTGTTTTTT
CASTSGFHEKLFF
>few|TRBJ1-4|TRBV27|-
TGTGCCAGCAGTTTATTCGTCCGGGGTGCAACTAATGAAAAACTGTTTTTT
CASSLFVRGATNEKLFF
>few|TRBJ1-3|TRBV18|-
TGTGCCAGCTCACCACCGCAGGTTCACCTGAGCTCTGGAAACACCATATATTTT
CASSPPQVHLSSGNTIYF
>few|TRBJ2-2|TRBV19|-
TGTGCCAGTAGTATCCAGGGTGACACCGGGGAGCTGTTTTTT
CASSIQGDTGELFF
>few|TRBJ2-3|TRBV7-9|-
TGTGCCAGCAGCCCATCACAGGGATCTGAGGACACAGATACGCAGTATTTT
CASSPSQGSEDTDTQYF
>-|TRBJ2-7|TRBV28|-
TGTGCCAGCAGTTTCTCGAGGGAGTACGAGCAGTACTTC
CASSFSREYEQYF
>-|TRBJ1-5|TRBV7-8|TRBD1
TGTGCCAGCAGCGTTGGGACAGGGAGACAGCCCCAGCATTTT
CASSVGTGRQPQHF
>-|TRBJ2-5|TRBV7-9|TRBD2
TGTGCCAGCAGTTGGACTAGCGGGGGCTTCCAAGAGACCCAGTACTTC
CASSWTSGGFQETQYF
>-|TRBJ2-7|TRBV2|TRBD1
TGTGCCAGCAGAAACCTCGGACAGGGGTGGGACGAGCAGTACTTC
CASRNLGQGWDEQYF
>-|TRBJ2-7|TRBV7-9|-
TGTGCCAGCAGCCAGGGAAATACCTACGAGCAGTACTTC
CASSQGNTYEQYF